The T cell receptor beta chain described here comes from a study of technical replicates of blood from a few donors. V was clipped by 4 bases and J by 3 bases, with 12 bases between them. Per germline, CDR1 MGHRA and CDR2 YSYEKL. This CDR3 has 14 residues. The repertoire was sequenced with immunoSEQ multiplex PCR; TCRdb's copy has only in-frame clones and lacks some. The sample includes tens of thousands of clones, about 96% of them seen just once. The sequence was obtained from a human donor in good health. Material for sequencing was T cells isolated from PBMCs. The chain employs TRBV4-1 and TRBJ1-2; D is uncertain. CDR3 coding DNA: TGCGCCAGCAGCCTCATAGAGGAAGACTATGGCTACACCTTC. Its protein product is CASSLIEEDYGYTF.